What follows describes a single T cell receptor beta chain. This record comes from a study of shared clonotypes between healthy human individuals. Sequencing used immunoSEQ multiplex PCR; TCRdb keeps in-frame clones, though not all of them. The sample lists under 1,100,000 clones; about 77% were seen once. The ends were cut back, 10 bases at V and 4 bases at J, with 16 bases in the middle. Germline V gene lookup returns CDR1 MNHEY and CDR2 SVGAGI. The CDR3 length is 13 residues. Sequences were obtained from memory CD4+ T cells sorted from blood. Subset reported: CD45RA-negative fraction. The chain combines TRBV6-5 with TRBJ1-2, with D perhaps TRBD1 (6 bases). The TCR originated in a man aged 18-30 years in good health. The CDR3 reads CATIDRNLYGYTF. DNA of the CDR3: TGTGCCACCATAGACAGGAACCTCTATGGCTACACCTTC.